The T cell receptor (beta chain) under discussion was sequenced for a study of blood T cell repertoires in COVID-19. TCRdb keeps only in-frame clones here, not all; method: immunoSEQ multiplex PCR. The sample consists of approximately 220,000 clones, around nine tenths of them appearing once. The CDR3 contains 15 residues. CDR1 is SGHDT and CDR2 is YYEEEE in the germline V gene. The V and J ends lost 4 bases and 5 bases, in that order; junction bases with no gene match: 7. The chain is built from TRBV5-6 and TRBJ1-4; TRBD1 matches 8 bases. The sequenced sample was peripheral blood. The source of this sequence is a man aged 55 to 69 who had recovered from COVID-19. Here the CDR3 reads CASSGGQGLNEKLFF. As DNA, the CDR3 is TGTGCCAGCAGCGGCGGACAGGGCCTCAATGAAAAACTGTTTTTT.